One sample yielded the 24 T cell receptor beta chains listed below, sequenced in a study of T cell responses to AZD1222 COVID-19 vaccine. The table came from immunoSEQ multiplex PCR; TCRdb's copy has only in-frame clones and leaves some out. Found here are 110,000 or so clones, 91% of them singletons; the top ten hold 4.5%. The source was peripheral blood, collected on day 0 of AZD1222 vaccination. The receptors shown here come from an adult in good health.

CDR3 loop: CSVLGTTGELFF. CDR3 in DNA: TGCAGCGTTTTAGGGACCACCGGGGAGCTGTTTTTT. The chain links TRBV29-1 to TRBJ2-2; D possibly uses TRBD1 or TRBD2 (5 bases each). Germline V gene lookup returns CDR1 SQVTM and CDR2 ANQGSEA. V was cut by 5 bases and J by 4 bases, with 8 bases left in between. The CDR3 has 12 amino acids.

V and J are TRBV5-4 and TRBJ1-6, with D maybe TRBD1 (6 bases). The CDR3 runs to 17 residues. V lost 2 bases, J lost 0 bases, and 12 bases lay in between. The germline CDR1 and CDR2 sequences are SGHNT and YYREEE (reference sequence). The CDR3 DNA is TGTGCCAGCAGCTTAGGGGGGGCGAGCTCCTATAATTCACCCCTCCACTTT. It codes for CASSLGGASSYNSPLHF.

The chain is built from TRBV18 and TRBJ2-3; 11 bases agree with TRBD2. Germline lookup yields CDR1 KGHSH and CDR2 LQKENI. Trimming removed 3 bases from V and 2 bases from J; junction bases left unmatched: 13. There are 19 residues in the CDR3. The DNA of the CDR3 is TGTGCCAGCTCACCCATCCCGGCTAGCGGGGGGATTAACACAGATACGCAGTATTTT. It is translated as CASSPIPASGGINTDTQYF. Full variable domain (missing parts from reference TRBV18 and TRBJ2-3): NAGVMQNPRHLVRRRGQEARLRCSPMKGHSHVYWYRQLPEEGLKFMVYLQKENIIDESGMPKERFSAEFPKEGPSILRIQQVVRGDSAAYFCASSPIPASGGINTDTQYFGPGTRLTVL.

The rearrangement links TRBV18 to TRBJ1-2; 7 nucleotides agree with TRBD1. V gave up 2 bases and J gave up 2 bases; unmatched junction bases: 8. Germline CDR1 KGHSH, CDR2 LQKENI. CDR3 size: 16 residues. CDR3 sequence: CASSPAYDRANYGYTF. CDR3 DNA: TGTGCCAGCTCACCAGCATACGACAGGGCAAACTATGGCTACACCTTC.

This chain links TRBV11-2 with TRBJ2-3; either TRBD1 or TRBD2 may fit D (5 bases each). CDR3 size: 15 residues. The V end was cut by 3 bases, the J end by 4 bases, with 14 bases between. The germline V gene has CDR1 SGHAT and CDR2 FQNNGV. The DNA for the CDR3 is TGTGCCAGCAGCTTTCGTCGGGTGGGGGCAGATACGCAGTATTTT. This gives the protein CASSFRRVGADTQYF.

The chain links TRBV3-1 (or the pseudogene TRBV3-2) to TRBJ1-5; D not resolved. The CDR3 loop spans 15 amino acids. The V gene's germline CDR1 is LGHDT and CDR2 YNNKEL (reference sequence). V shed 0 bases and J shed 4 bases, with 10 bases lying between them. CDR3 nucleotides: TGTGCCAGCAGCCAAGAGGGGTTTCGGAATCAGCCCCAGCATTTT. Translating it yields CASSQEGFRNQPQHF.

This clone was seen just once. V gene TRBV15 combines with J gene TRBJ1-4; 8 positions match TRBD1. V lost 1 base to trimming and J lost 0 bases; unmatched junction nucleotides: 1. Germline values: CDR1 LNHNV, CDR2 YYDKDF (reference sequence). This CDR3 spans 16 amino acids. The CDR3 nucleotides read TGTGCCACCAGCAGAGCACAGGGGGCAACTAATGAAAAACTGTTTTTT. As protein: CATSRAQGATNEKLFF.

The chain is built from TRBV28 and TRBJ2-1; the D call may be TRBD1 or TRBD2 (5 bases each). CDR1 and CDR2 from the germline V gene are MDHEN and SYDVKM. This CDR3 has 14 amino acids. V lost 1 base and J lost 6, with 10 bases in between. The chain's CDR3 is CASSLFAGSNEQFF. The CDR3, as DNA: TGTGCCAGCAGTTTATTTGCAGGGAGCAATGAGCAGTTCTTC. The full variable domain, its missing parts supplied by reference TRBV28 and TRBJ2-1, is DVKVTQSSRYLVKRTGEKVFLECVQDMDHENMFWYRQDPGLGLRLIYFSYDVKMKEKGDIPEGYSVSREKKERFSLILESASTNQTSMYLCASSLFAGSNEQFFGPGTRLTVL.

The sample holds one count of this clone. V usage is TRBV5-5 and J usage is TRBJ1-4; maybe TRBD1 (6 bases). This CDR3 spans 13 amino acids. CDR1 is SGHKS, CDR2 YYEKEE, per germline (reference sequence). Trimming pared 5 bases from V and 8 bases from J, leaving 13 bases between. CDR3: CASRLQGGEKLFF. The CDR3 DNA follows: TGTGCCAGCAGATTACAGGGAGGAGAAAAACTGTTTTTT.

This chain uses TRBV5-1 with TRBJ2-5, with 8 nucleotides matching TRBD2. Per the germline V gene, CDR1 is SGHRS and CDR2 is YFSETQ. This CDR3 comprises 16 residues. The J segment lost 2 bases and the V segment lost 0 bases, leaving 6 bases of the junction unmatched. CDR3 region: CASSLAGPGGQETQYF. CDR3 coding DNA: TGCGCCAGCAGCTTGGCCGGTCCGGGGGGGCAAGAGACCCAGTACTTC.

The chain has TRBV28 and TRBJ2-7; TRBD1 might be the D (6 bases). Between the trimmed V and J ends, which lost 7 bases and 3 bases, there was a span of 16 bases. The CDR3 contains 14 residues. CDR1 MDHEN and CDR2 SYDVKM come from the germline V gene. The CDR3 sequence is CASTPAGRGYEQYF. In nucleotides, the CDR3 is TGTGCCAGCACCCCGGCGGGCAGGGGCTACGAGCAGTACTTC.

This CDR3 reads CATSRDQQGTAGNTIYF. The CDR3 bases are TGTGCCACCAGCAGAGATCAGCAGGGAACGGCTGGAAACACCATATATTTT. The chain links TRBV15 to TRBJ1-3; D perhaps matches TRBD1 (5 bases). Germline V gives CDR1 LNHNV, CDR2 YYDKDF (reference sequence). The CDR3 has 17 amino acids. V was cut by 0 bases and J by 2 bases, with 14 bases left in between.

The chain couples TRBV7-2 to TRBJ2-4; maybe TRBD2 (5 bases). The CDR3 totals 11 residues. V lost 4 bases to trimming and J lost 10 bases, with 8 bases between them. Germline CDR1 reads SGHTA; CDR2 reads FQGNSA. CDR3 sequence reads: CASSSGGIQYF. CDR3 in DNA: TGTGCCAGCAGCTCCGGCGGGATTCAGTACTTC.

The chain has TRBV24-1 and TRBJ1-2; unclear D gene. The germline V gene has CDR1 KGHDR and CDR2 SFDVKD. Trimming removed 4 bases from V and 0 bases from J, with 8 bases in between. CDR3 length: 14 residues. The DNA for the CDR3 is TGTGCCACCAGTGACCGTGGATCTAACTATGGCTACACCTTC. Translated: CATSDRGSNYGYTF.

The genes are TRBV9 and TRBJ2-6; 11 nucleotides agree with TRBD1. CDR1 and CDR2 from the germline V gene are SGDLS and YYNGEE. This CDR3 comprises 20 residues. Trimming took 3 bases from V and 4 from J; bases not matched to a gene: 15. CDR3 bases: TGTGCCAGCAGCGCGGAACTGGCGGGACAGGGGGTGTTCGGGGCCAACGTCCTGACTTTC. The encoded protein is CASSAELAGQGVFGANVLTF.

V is TRBV2 and J is TRBJ2-7, with D tentatively TRBD1 (7 bases). The V end lost 8 bases, the J end lost 4 bases, and 18 bases lay between the germline ends. This CDR3 spans 14 amino acids. Germline CDR1 and CDR2: SNHLY and FYNNEI. This CDR3 reads CASGAQGGKYEQYF. The CDR3 region has the DNA TGTGCCAGCGGGGCCCAGGGGGGAAAGTACGAGCAGTACTTC.

The V call is TRBV9, the J call TRBJ2-1; D is possibly TRBD2 (7 bases). Per germline, CDR1 SGDLS and CDR2 YYNGEE. The CDR3 length is 15 residues. V was cut by 2 bases and J by 5 bases, with 14 bases left in between. CDR3 nucleotide sequence: TGTGCCAGCAGCGTCGCGGGGGCCCCCGACAATGAGCAGTTCTTC. This gives the protein CASSVAGAPDNEQFF. Drawing the rest from reference TRBV9 and TRBJ2-1, the complete variable domain is DSGVTQTPKHLITATGQRVTLRCSPRSGDLSVYWYQQSLDQGLQFLIQYYNGEERAKGNILERFSAQQFPDLHSELNLSSLELGDSALYFCASSVAGAPDNEQFFGPGTRLTVL.

V gene TRBV10-3 combines with J gene TRBJ2-5, with 7 bases that match TRBD1. The CDR3 runs 18 residues. Germline CDR1 and CDR2: ENHRY and SYGVKD. The J segment lost 5 bases and the V segment lost 4 bases, leaving 19 bases of the junction unmatched. The CDR3 reads CAISVGPEQGIVGETQYF. The CDR3, as DNA: TGTGCCATCAGTGTAGGGCCAGAACAGGGGATAGTTGGCGAGACCCAGTACTTC.

This sequence joins TRBV2 and TRBJ2-5; 8 bases line up with TRBD2. CDR3 length equals 16 residues. Germline values: CDR1 SNHLY, CDR2 FYNNEI. J was trimmed by 0 bases and V by 2 bases; bases with no gene match: 5. For the CDR3, the DNA is TGTGCCAGCAGTGAATCAGCGGGGGCCTACCAAGAGACCCAGTACTTC. Protein product: CASSESAGAYQETQYF. The full variable domain, completed using reference TRBV2 and TRBJ2-5, is EPEVTQTPSHQVTQMGQEVILRCVPISNHLYFYWYRQILGQKVEFLVSFYNNEISEKSEIFDDQFSVERPDGSNFTLKIRSTKLEDSAMYFCASSESAGAYQETQYFGPGTRLLVL.

The chain recombines TRBV7-9 with TRBJ1-4; D remains ambiguous. In germline, CDR1 is SEHNR, CDR2 FQNEAQ (reference sequence). V was shortened by 5 bases and J by 5 bases, with 12 bases between the two germline ends. The CDR3 sequence is 14 residues long. As DNA, the CDR3 is TGTGCCAGCAGCCCGGACGGACCGAATGAAAAACTGTTTTTT. Translating it yields CASSPDGPNEKLFF.

This clone was detected only once. A much larger clone differs from this one at a single base, so this may be a read error. In the same sample, other DNA sequences code for this CDR3. The J gene is TRBJ2-5, the V gene TRBV24-1; 8 bases align to TRBD2. The CDR3 has 16 amino acids. Germline CDR1 reads KGHDR; CDR2 reads SFDVKD. Losses at the gene ends were 10 bases for V and 3 bases for J; bases not matched to a gene: 15. CDR3 sequence: CATAGLGGGREETQYF. CDR3 bases: TGTGCCACAGCGGGACTAGGGGGGGGGCGGGAAGAGACCCAGTACTTC.

The chain recombines TRBV5-1 with TRBJ2-3, with D perhaps given as TRBD1 or TRBD2 (5 bases each). Germline CDR1 and CDR2: SGHRS and YFSETQ. This CDR3 is built from 15 residues. V lost 0 bases and J lost 2, with 10 bases in between. The CDR3 reads CASSLAGSITDTQYF. The CDR3 DNA sequence: TGCGCCAGCAGCTTGGCAGGGAGTATCACAGATACGCAGTATTTT. The variable domain in full, completed from reference TRBV5-1 and TRBJ2-3, reads KAGVTQTPRYLIKTRGQQVTLSCSPISGHRSVSWYQQTPGQGLQFLFEYFSETQRNKGNFPGRFSGRQFSNSRSEMNVSTLELGDSALYLCASSLAGSITDTQYFGPGTRLTVL.

This chain uses TRBV29-1 with TRBJ2-4, with 7 bases identical to TRBD1. The CDR3 is made up of 14 amino acids. J gave up 2 bases and V 5 bases, and 6 bases lay outside the gene matches. CDR1 is SQVTM and CDR2 is ANQGSEA in the germline V gene. The CDR3 DNA sequence: TGCAGCGTTAACTCGGGACAGACCAAAAACATTCAGTACTTC. It yields the protein CSVNSGQTKNIQYF.

V gene TRBV7-2 combines with J gene TRBJ2-2, with 7 bases aligning to TRBD1. The junction had 5 bases not matched to a gene; V was cut back by 3 bases and J by 4 bases. CDR1 and CDR2 from the germline V gene are SGHTA and FQGNSA. This CDR3 spans 15 amino acids. CDR3 residues: CASSFRGGGTGELFF. The CDR3 bases are TGTGCCAGCAGCTTCAGAGGGGGCGGCACCGGGGAGCTGTTTTTT.